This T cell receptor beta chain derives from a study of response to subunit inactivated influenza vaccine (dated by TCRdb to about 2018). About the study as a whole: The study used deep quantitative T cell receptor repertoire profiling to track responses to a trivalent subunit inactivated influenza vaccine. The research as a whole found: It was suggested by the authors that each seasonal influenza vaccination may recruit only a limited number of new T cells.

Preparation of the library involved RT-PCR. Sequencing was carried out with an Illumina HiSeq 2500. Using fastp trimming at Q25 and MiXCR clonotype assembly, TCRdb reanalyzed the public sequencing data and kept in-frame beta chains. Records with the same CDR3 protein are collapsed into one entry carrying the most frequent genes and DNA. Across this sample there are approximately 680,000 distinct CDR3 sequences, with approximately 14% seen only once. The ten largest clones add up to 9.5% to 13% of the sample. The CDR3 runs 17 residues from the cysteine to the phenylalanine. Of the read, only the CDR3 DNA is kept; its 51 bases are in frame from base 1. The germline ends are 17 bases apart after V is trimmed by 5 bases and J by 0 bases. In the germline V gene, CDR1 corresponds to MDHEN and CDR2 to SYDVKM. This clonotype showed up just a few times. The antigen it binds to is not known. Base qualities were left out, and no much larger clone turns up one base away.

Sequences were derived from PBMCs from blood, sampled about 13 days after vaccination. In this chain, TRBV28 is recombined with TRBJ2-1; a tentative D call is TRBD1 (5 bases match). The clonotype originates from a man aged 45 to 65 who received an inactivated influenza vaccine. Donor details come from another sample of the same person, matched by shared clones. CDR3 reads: CASSPSQVLSSYNEQFF. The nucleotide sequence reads TGTGCCAGCAGTCCCTCACAGGTCCTAAGCTCCTACAATGAGCAGTTCTTC.